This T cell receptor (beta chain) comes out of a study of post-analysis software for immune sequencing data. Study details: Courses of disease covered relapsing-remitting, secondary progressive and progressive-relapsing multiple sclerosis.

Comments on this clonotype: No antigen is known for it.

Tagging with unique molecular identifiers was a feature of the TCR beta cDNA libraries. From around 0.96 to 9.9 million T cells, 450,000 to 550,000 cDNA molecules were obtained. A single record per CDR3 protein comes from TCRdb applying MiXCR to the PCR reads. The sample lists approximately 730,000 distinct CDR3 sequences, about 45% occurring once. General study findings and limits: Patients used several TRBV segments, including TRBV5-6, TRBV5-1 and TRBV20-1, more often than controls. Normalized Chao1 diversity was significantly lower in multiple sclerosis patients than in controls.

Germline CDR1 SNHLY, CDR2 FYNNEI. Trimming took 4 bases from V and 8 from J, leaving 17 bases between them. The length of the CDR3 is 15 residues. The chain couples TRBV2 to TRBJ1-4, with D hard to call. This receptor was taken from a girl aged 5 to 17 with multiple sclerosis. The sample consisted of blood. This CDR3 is CASSGSLVPIEKLFF. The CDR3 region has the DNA TGTGCCAGCAGTGGCAGCCTCGTTCCGATAGAAAAACTGTTTTTT.